The present T cell receptor beta chain was sequenced within a study of cytomegalovirus exposure and HLA in healthy donors. Study conclusions and caveats: Investigators reported approximately 150 TCR beta chains as tied to cytomegalovirus. A few CMV-associated chains proved CMV antigen-specific in vitro.

Germline lookup yields CDR1 LNHDA and CDR2 SQIVND (reference sequence). The CDR3 contains 17 residues. This clone has a single count. Antigen unknown. An end of the junction does not agree with germline; a read error may underlie this. Profiling relied on immunoSEQ multiplex PCR, and the TCRdb table lists in-frame clones only, not all of them. There are about 240,000 clones in the sample; just under 90% occur only once, and 2.5% to 3% lies in the top ten. The clonotype originates from a man aged 18-30 years in good health and CMV-seronegative. The chain links TRBV19 to TRBJ1-1; D is undetermined. Input material: PBMCs. The CDR3 DNA reads as TGTGCCAGTAGTCCCTATTGGTCGGGTAGAATGAATACTGAAGCTTTCTTT. Translated: CASSPYWSGRMNTEAFF.